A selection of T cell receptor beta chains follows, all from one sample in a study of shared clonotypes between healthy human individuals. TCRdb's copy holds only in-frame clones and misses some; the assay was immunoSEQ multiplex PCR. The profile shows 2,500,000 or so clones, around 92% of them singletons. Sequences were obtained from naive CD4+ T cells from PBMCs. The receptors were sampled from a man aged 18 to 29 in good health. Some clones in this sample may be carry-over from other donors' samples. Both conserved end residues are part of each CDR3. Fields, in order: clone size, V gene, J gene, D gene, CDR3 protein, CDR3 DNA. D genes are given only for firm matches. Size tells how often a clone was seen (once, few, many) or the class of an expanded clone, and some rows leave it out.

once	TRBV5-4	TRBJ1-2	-	CASSVQGVGYTF	TGTGCCAGCAGCGTACAGGGTGTTGGCTACACCTTC
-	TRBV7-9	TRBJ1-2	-	CASSYRDSYGYTF	TGTGCCAGCAGTTACAGGGACTCCTATGGCTACACCTTC
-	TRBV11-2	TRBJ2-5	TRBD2	CASSKGLAGVGETQYF	TGTGCCAGCAGTAAAGGGTTAGCGGGAGTAGGGGAGACCCAGTACTTC
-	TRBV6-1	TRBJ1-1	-	CASTSVLGTEAFF	TGTGCCAGCACTTCGGTCCTTGGCACTGAAGCTTTCTTT
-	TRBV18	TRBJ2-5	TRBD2	CASSLLAGESVTETQYF	TGTGCCAGCTCGCTACTAGCGGGAGAATCGGTCACCGAGACCCAGTACTTC
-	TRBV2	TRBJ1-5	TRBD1	CASSPTGLRQPQHF	TGTGCCAGCAGCCCGACAGGGCTTCGGCAGCCCCAGCATTTT
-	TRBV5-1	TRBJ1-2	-	CASSPDNNYGYTF	TGCGCCAGCAGCCCGGACAACAACTATGGCTACACCTTC
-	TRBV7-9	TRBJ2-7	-	CASSLALAGATYEQYF	TGTGCCAGCAGCTTAGCGTTGGCAGGAGCCACCTACGAGCAGTACTTC
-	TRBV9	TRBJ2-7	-	CASSGRSAYEQYF	TGTGCCAGCAGCGGGAGGTCCGCCTACGAGCAGTACTTC
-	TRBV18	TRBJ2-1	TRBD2	CASTYRASGVNEQFF	TGTGCCAGCACCTATCGGGCTAGCGGGGTCAATGAGCAGTTCTTC
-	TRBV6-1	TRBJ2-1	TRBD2	CAGRRGTSGFDEQFF	TGTGCCGGCCGCAGAGGGACTAGCGGGTTCGATGAGCAGTTCTTC
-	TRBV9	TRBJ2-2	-	CASSAGTGNTGELFF	TGTGCCAGCAGCGCGGGGACTGGGAACACCGGGGAGCTGTTTTTT
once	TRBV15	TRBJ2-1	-	CATSRGGGGVNEQFF	TGTGCCACCAGCAGAGGAGGAGGCGGGGTGAATGAGCAGTTCTTC
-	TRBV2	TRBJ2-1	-	CASRGRSLAYNEQFF	TGTGCCAGCAGGGGGCGCTCGTTAGCCTACAATGAGCAGTTCTTC
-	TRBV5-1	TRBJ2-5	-	CASSSDRRQETQYF	TGCGCCAGCAGCTCCGACAGGAGACAAGAGACCCAGTACTTC
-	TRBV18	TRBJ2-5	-	CASSPGGGETQYF	TGTGCCAGCTCACCAGGTGGAGGAGAGACCCAGTACTTC
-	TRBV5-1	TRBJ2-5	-	CATTVGPQETQYF	TGCGCCACCACGGTCGGACCACAAGAGACCCAGTACTTC
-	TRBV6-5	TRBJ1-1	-	CASSSRTESEAFF	TGTGCCAGCAGTTCCCGGACCGAATCTGAAGCTTTCTTT
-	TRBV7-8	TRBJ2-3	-	CASSPGVAHTDTQYF	TGTGCCAGCAGCCCCGGGGTAGCCCACACAGATACGCAGTATTTT
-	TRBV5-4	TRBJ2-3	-	CASSLDAVASGDTQYF	TGTGCCAGCAGCTTGGATGCGGTTGCTAGTGGTGATACGCAGTATTTT
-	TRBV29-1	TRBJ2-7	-	CSVYSGGIFSYEQYF	TGCAGCGTTTACTCAGGCGGGATCTTCTCCTACGAGCAGTACTTC
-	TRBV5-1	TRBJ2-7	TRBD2	CASSLDWPGLAGDSYEQYF	TGCGCCAGCAGCTTGGATTGGCCGGGACTAGCGGGAGACTCCTACGAGCAGTACTTC
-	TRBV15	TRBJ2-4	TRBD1	CATSRDRTGGPLAKNIQYF	TGTGCCACCAGCAGAGATCGTACAGGGGGGCCTCTAGCCAAAAACATTCAGTACTTC
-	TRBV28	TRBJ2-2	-	CASSSTNTGELFF	TGTGCCAGCAGTTCTACTAACACCGGGGAGCTGTTTTTT
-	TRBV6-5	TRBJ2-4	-	CASSSDRRGAKNIQYF	TGTGCCAGCAGTTCCGACAGGAGGGGAGCCAAAAACATTCAGTACTTC
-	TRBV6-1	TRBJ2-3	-	CASSGTGTPSRTDTQYF	TGTGCCAGCAGTGGAACCGGGACCCCATCTCGCACAGATACGCAGTATTTT
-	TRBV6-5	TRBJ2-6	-	CASSQTAGANVLTF	TGTGCCAGCAGCCAGACTGCTGGGGCCAACGTCCTGACTTTC
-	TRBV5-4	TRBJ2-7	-	CASRRALNSYEQYF	TGTGCCAGCCGACGGGCCTTAAACTCCTACGAGCAGTACTTC
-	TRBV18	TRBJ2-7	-	CASSPQGGSYEQYF	TGTGCCAGCTCACCACAGGGGGGCTCCTACGAGCAGTACTTC
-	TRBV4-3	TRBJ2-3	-	CASSQEYGQGTDTQYF	TGCGCCAGCAGCCAAGAGTATGGGCAGGGGACAGATACGCAGTATTTT
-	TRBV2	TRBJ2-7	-	CASREDSDEQYF	TGTGCCAGCAGAGAGGACAGCGACGAGCAGTACTTC
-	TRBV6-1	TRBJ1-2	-	CASSEGDSSYGYTF	TGTGCCAGCAGTGAAGGGGATTCTAGCTATGGCTACACCTTC
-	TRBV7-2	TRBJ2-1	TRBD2	CASSVTSGSPYNEQFF	TGTGCCAGCAGCGTAACTAGCGGGAGTCCCTACAATGAGCAGTTCTTC
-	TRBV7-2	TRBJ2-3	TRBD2	CASSLGTSRNTQYF	TGTGCCAGCAGCCTTGGGACTAGCAGAAATACGCAGTATTTT
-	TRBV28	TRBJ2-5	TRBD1	CASRNQGVWTQYF	TGTGCCAGCAGGAATCAGGGGGTCTGGACCCAGTACTTC
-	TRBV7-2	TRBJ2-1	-	CASSLLGPSPSEQFF	TGTGCCAGCAGCCTCCTGGGGCCCAGCCCGAGTGAGCAGTTCTTC
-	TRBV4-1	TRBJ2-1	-	CASSQGKSSSYNEQFF	TGCGCCAGCAGCCAAGGGAAGTCGAGCTCCTACAATGAGCAGTTCTTC
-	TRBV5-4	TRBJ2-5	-	CASSLPPGDQETQYF	TGTGCCAGCAGCTTGCCACCAGGGGACCAAGAGACCCAGTACTTC
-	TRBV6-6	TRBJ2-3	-	CASTTPQGDTQYF	TGTGCCAGCACCACGCCTCAGGGAGATACGCAGTATTTT
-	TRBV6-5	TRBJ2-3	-	CASSSSPQGPDTQYF	TGTGCCAGCAGTTCAAGTCCACAAGGCCCAGATACGCAGTATTTT
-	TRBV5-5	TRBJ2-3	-	CASSLVEPRGYF	TGTGCCAGCAGCTTGGTCGAGCCCCGAGGGTATTTT
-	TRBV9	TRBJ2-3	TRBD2	CASSVGLAGRTDTQYF	TGTGCCAGCAGCGTAGGGCTAGCGGGACGCACAGATACGCAGTATTTT